This T cell receptor (beta chain) emerged from a study of T cells in tuberculosis. This CDR3 is 13 amino acids long. Trimming left V 4 bases short and J 2 bases short, with 12 bases between. Germline V gene lookup returns CDR1 SQVTM and CDR2 ANQGSEA. The data were produced by immunoSEQ multiplex PCR, yet TCRdb's version contains in-frame clones alone and is incomplete. Here the sample spans 25,000 to 35,000 clones, roughly 95% being singletons. The clonotype was recovered from a donor aged 10-30 years with latent tuberculosis or without tuberculosis infection. The rearrangement joins TRBV29-1 to TRBJ2-7; tentative D call: TRBD1 (6 bases). Source material: PBMCs. The CDR3 DNA is TGCAGCGTTGGGCTCTCAGGGGCCTACGAGCAGTACTTC. Amino acid sequence: CSVGLSGAYEQYF.